One sample yielded the 16 T cell receptor beta chains listed below, sequenced in a study of blood T cell repertoires in COVID-19. Assay: immunoSEQ multiplex PCR; the TCRdb copy retains only in-frame clones and omits some. In the table there are fewer than 150,000 clones, roughly four fifths of which are singletons. The source material was peripheral blood. The source is a woman aged 50 to 60 with acute or convalescent COVID-19.

This chain connects TRBV30 to TRBJ1-4; D is uncertain. The germline V and J ends were trimmed by 4 bases and 1 base, with 10 bases remaining between them. The CDR3 has 14 residues. CDR1 GTSNPN and CDR2 SVGIG come from the germline V gene (reference sequence). The CDR3 nucleotides read TGTGCCTGGAACACCGGCGGAACTAATGAAAAACTGTTTTTT. It translates to CAWNTGGTNEKLFF.

This chain uses TRBV27 with TRBJ2-1; 8 bases fit TRBD2. The CDR3 consists of 16 residues. V lost 6 bases, J lost 3 bases, and 10 bases stayed unmatched. Germline loops: CDR1 MNHEY, CDR2 SMNVEV (reference sequence). The CDR3 DNA follows: TGTGCCAGCAGACCGACCCGGGGGGGGAGCTACAATGAGCAGTTCTTC. It translates to CASRPTRGGSYNEQFF.

The chain has TRBV5-1 and TRBJ2-3; TRBD1 agrees at 9 bases. This CDR3 is 16 amino acids long. Germline assignment: CDR1 SGHRS and CDR2 YFSETQ. Germline trimming cut 0 bases from V and 3 bases from J; bases unmatched to any gene: 5. CDR3 sequence: CASSLGRTGVTDTQYF. The DNA of the CDR3 is TGCGCCAGCAGCTTGGGGAGGACAGGGGTGACAGATACGCAGTATTTT.

The chain carries TRBV24-1 and TRBJ2-3; 7 nucleotides match TRBD2. The ends lost 12 bases at V and 4 bases at J; junction bases unmatched: 12. Germline V gene data show CDR1 as KGHDR and CDR2 as SFDVKD. This CDR3 has 14 residues. The CDR3: CAPPLAGEPDTQYF. The CDR3 nucleotides read TGTGCCCCCCCCTTGGCGGGGGAACCAGATACGCAGTATTTT.

This chain joins TRBV6-5 and TRBJ1-6; 8 nucleotides align to TRBD1. V lost 7 bases and J lost 10; bases outside the gene matches: 6. The CDR3 covers 13 residues. Germline lookup yields CDR1 MNHEY and CDR2 SVGAGI. CDR3 DNA: TGTGCCAGCAAAGGACAGGGAGGATCACCCCTCCACTTT. It yields the protein CASKGQGGSPLHF.

The V call is TRBV6-6, the J call TRBJ1-2; 12 bases map to TRBD1. Per germline, CDR1 MNHNY and CDR2 SVGAGI (reference sequence). CDR3 length: 14 residues. With 5 bases clipped from V and 8 bases from J, the junction kept 6 bases outside the gene matches. In nucleotides, the CDR3 is TGTGCCAGCAGTCACCGGGACAGGGGGCCCGGCTACACCTTC. This sequence encodes CASSHRDRGPGYTF.

The V gene is TRBV27, the J gene TRBJ2-7, with 9 bases aligning to TRBD1. This CDR3 has 14 amino acids. V lost 6 bases and J lost 4; bases outside the gene matches: 7. Germline loops: CDR1 MNHEY, CDR2 SMNVEV (reference sequence). DNA of the CDR3: TGTGCCAGCAGAAGGACAGGGGTTGGGTACGAGCAGTACTTC. This codes for CASRRTGVGYEQYF.

This chain joins TRBV11-2 and TRBJ2-6; TRBD1 is a possible D gene (6 bases). Trimming took 5 bases from V and 4 from J, leaving 18 bases between them. The CDR3 is made up of 17 amino acids. Germline CDR1 reads SGHAT; CDR2 reads FQNNGV. This chain's CDR3 is CASSQGTYLGGANVLTF. CDR3 DNA sequence: TGTGCCAGCAGCCAGGGGACCTACCTAGGCGGGGCCAACGTCCTGACTTTC.

V usage is TRBV19 and J usage is TRBJ1-1; no definite D call. The CDR3 is made up of 13 amino acids. The germline gives CDR1 LNHDA, CDR2 SQIVND (reference sequence). Trimming took 5 bases from V and 4 from J, leaving 11 bases between them. CDR3 nucleotide sequence: TGTGCCAGTAGTTTGCAAGTACTCACTGAAGCTTTCTTT. This codes for CASSLQVLTEAFF.

V usage is TRBV10-3 and J usage is TRBJ1-3, with unresolved D. Germline loops: CDR1 ENHRY, CDR2 SYGVKD. This CDR3 has 14 residues. V lost 2 bases to trimming and J lost 6 bases, with 11 bases between them. The CDR3 coding sequence is TGTGCCATCAGTGAGCCCCGCGGCGTAAACACCATATATTTT. It specifies CAISEPRGVNTIYF.

The CDR3 sequence is CASRLITGEGQVNQPQHF. In DNA form, the CDR3 reads TGTGCAAGTCGCTTGATAACTGGGGAGGGACAGGTCAATCAGCCCCAGCATTTT. V is TRBV12-2 and J is TRBJ1-5; the table's D gene call, TRBD1, was not cross checked with the DNA. TRBV12-2 is given as a pseudogene. This CDR3 is built from 18 residues.

The gene calls are TRBV5-1 and TRBJ2-7, with 7 bases fitting TRBD1. Germline CDR1 and CDR2: SGHRS and YFSETQ. V was clipped by 4 bases and J by 6 bases; unmatched bases: 10. The CDR3 consists of 14 residues. The CDR3 sequence: CASSPGDRSGEQYF. CDR3 nucleotide sequence: TGCGCCAGCAGCCCAGGGGACAGATCCGGCGAGCAGTACTTC.

The gene calls are TRBV5-6 and TRBJ1-1; D gene unclear. The CDR3 has 17 amino acids. Germline-derived CDR1 and CDR2 are SGHDT and YYEEEE. V lost 0 bases and J 2 bases, leaving 17 bases between the germline ends. CDR3 residues: CASSLGSSSKHNTEAFF. The CDR3 nucleotides read TGTGCCAGCAGCTTGGGATCGTCCTCAAAACACAACACTGAAGCTTTCTTT.

This clone was seen more than once but under ten times. The chain uses TRBV6-5 and TRBJ1-1; D uncertain. CDR3 length: 14 residues. Germline values: CDR1 MNHEY, CDR2 SVGAGI. V was trimmed by 5 bases and J by 0 bases, leaving 10 bases between them. CDR3 region: CASSPSAVNTEAFF. The CDR3 DNA reads TGTGCCAGCAGTCCGAGTGCGGTGAACACTGAAGCTTTCTTT.

The gene calls are TRBV19 and TRBJ2-7, with D tentatively TRBD1 (5 bases). The CDR3 runs 12 residues. Germline CDR1 reads LNHDA; CDR2 reads SQIVND (reference sequence). Trimming took off 5 bases at V and 6 bases at J, with 11 bases between the two ends. In nucleotides, the CDR3 is TGTGCCAGTAGTTCGCAGGGTGGCGAGCAGTACTTC. Its translation is CASSSQGGEQYF.

A few counts support this clone. This sequence joins TRBV6-6 and TRBJ1-6; TRBD1 matches at 10 bases. The CDR3 runs to 15 residues. The ends lost 2 bases at V and 10 bases at J; junction bases unmatched: 5. The germline CDR1 and CDR2 sequences are MNHNY and SVGAGI (reference sequence). DNA for the CDR3: TGTGCCAGCAGTTACGGGGGACAGGGGAACTCACCCCTCCACTTT. Translated: CASSYGGQGNSPLHF.